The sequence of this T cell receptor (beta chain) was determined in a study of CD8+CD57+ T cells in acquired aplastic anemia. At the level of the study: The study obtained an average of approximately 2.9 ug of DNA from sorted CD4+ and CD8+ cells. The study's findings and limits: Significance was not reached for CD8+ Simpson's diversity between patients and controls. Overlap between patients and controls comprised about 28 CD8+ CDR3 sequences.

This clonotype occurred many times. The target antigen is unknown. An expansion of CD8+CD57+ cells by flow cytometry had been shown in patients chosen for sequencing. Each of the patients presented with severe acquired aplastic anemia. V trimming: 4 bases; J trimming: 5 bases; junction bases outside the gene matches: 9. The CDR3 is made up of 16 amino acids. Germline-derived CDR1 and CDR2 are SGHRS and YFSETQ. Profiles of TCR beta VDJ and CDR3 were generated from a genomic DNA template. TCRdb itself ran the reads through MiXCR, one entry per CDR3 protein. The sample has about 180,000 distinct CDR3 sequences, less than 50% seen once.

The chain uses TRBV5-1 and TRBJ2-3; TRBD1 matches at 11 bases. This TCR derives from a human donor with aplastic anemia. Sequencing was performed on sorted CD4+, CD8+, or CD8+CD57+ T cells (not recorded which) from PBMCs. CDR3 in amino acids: CASSVPLGTGGDTQYF. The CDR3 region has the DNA TGCGCCAGCAGCGTACCTCTCGGGACAGGGGGAGATACGCAGTATTTT.